Each of the 22 T cell receptor beta chains below was sequenced from the same sample in a study of T cells in Graves' hyperthyroidism and ophthalmopathy. From RNA transcripts, TCR beta CDR3 regions were amplified. HTBI primers were employed in a first-round RT-PCR of the TCR CDR3. TCRdb re-called the multiplex PCR reads with MiXCR, one entry per CDR3 protein. The sample carries roughly 570,000 distinct CDR3 sequences, about 43% recorded once. The sequenced material came from peripheral blood or thyroid tissue (not recorded which). Source of these receptors: an adult woman with Graves' disease, either hyperthyroidism or ophthalmopathy (not recorded which).

The chain links TRBV10-3 to TRBJ2-5; TRBD1 matches 8 bases. The trim removed 4 bases at V and 9 bases at J, leaving 16 bases unmatched. The CDR3 sequence is 16 residues long. Germline assignment: CDR1 ENHRY and CDR2 SYGVKD. CDR3 region: CAISGGDRFLNQPQYF. DNA of the CDR3: TGTGCCATCAGTGGGGGGGACAGGTTCCTCAATCAGCCCCAGTACTTC.

This clonotype was counted ten times or more. This chain connects TRBV2 to TRBJ1-3; D is perhaps TRBD1 (5 bases). The CDR3 extends over 14 amino acids. V lost 6 bases, J lost 1 base, and 10 bases lay in between. The germline gives CDR1 SNHLY, CDR2 FYNNEI. The CDR3 reads CASSRWGSGNTIYF. CDR3 sequence (DNA): TGTGCCAGCAGCCGCTGGGGGTCTGGAAACACCATATATTTT.

This sequence joins TRBV10-3 and TRBJ1-1; D call uncertain. The germline gives CDR1 ENHRY, CDR2 SYGVKD. Between the trimmed V and J ends, which lost 4 bases and 7 bases, there was a span of 16 bases. The CDR3 covers 14 residues. The CDR3 reads CAISGAAASREAFF. In DNA, the CDR3 is TGTGCCATCAGTGGGGCGGCAGCGTCGCGTGAAGCTTTCTTT.

This sequence joins TRBV11-1 and TRBJ1-1, with 7 bases aligning to TRBD1. V shed 4 bases and J 1 base; nucleotides not matched to a gene: 3. The CDR3 runs to 14 residues. Germline V gives CDR1 SGHAT, CDR2 FQDESV (reference sequence). The CDR3 here is CASSSRGWNTEAFF. In DNA form, the CDR3 reads TGTGCCAGCAGCTCCAGGGGGTGGAACACTGAAGCTTTCTTT.

This clonotype was picked up one time. CDR3 in amino acids: CASSPRLAATYEQYF. CDR3 sequence (DNA): TGTGCCAGCAGCCCTCGCCTAGCGGCGACCTACGAGCAGTACTTC. V and J are TRBV7-2 and TRBJ2-7; TRBD2 agrees at 7 bases. V was clipped by 5 bases and J by 2 bases; unmatched bases: 9. Germline lookup yields CDR1 SGHTA and CDR2 FQGNSA. The CDR3 is 15 amino acids.

This chain connects TRBV20-1 to TRBJ2-7; D possibly corresponds to TRBD2 (6 bases). V was cut by 2 bases and J by 5 bases, with 22 bases left in between. Germline V gene sequence: CDR1 DFQATT, CDR2 SNEGSKA (reference sequence). The CDR3 consists of 16 residues. CDR3 sequence: CSARPGGRGVLHEQYF. In DNA form, the CDR3 reads TGCAGTGCTAGACCCGGGGGTCGGGGAGTGCTCCACGAGCAGTACTTC.

About this clonotype itself: A much larger clone lies one base from this, so it may be a read error. The V and J genes are TRBV30 and TRBJ2-5; TRBD2 matches 7 bases. Germline V gene lookup returns CDR1 GTSNPN and CDR2 SVGIG (reference sequence). The CDR3 extends over 11 amino acids. The CDR3 reads CAWSRGEIQYF. CDR3 DNA: TGTGCCTGGAGTCGGGGGGAGATCCAGTACTTC.

This clonotype was counted ten times or more. The chain uses TRBV7-9 and TRBJ1-1; D gene uncertain. From germline, CDR1 is SEHNR and CDR2 FQNEAQ (reference sequence). Trimming removed 2 bases from V and 2 bases from J, with 6 bases in between. The CDR3 covers 13 residues. The CDR3 region has the DNA TGTGCCAGCAGCTTACGCCCCAACACTGAAGCTTTCTTT. Its translation: CASSLRPNTEAFF. Full variable domain (remainder filled in from reference TRBV7-9 and TRBJ1-1): DTGVSQNPRHKITKRGQNVTFRCDPISEHNRLYWYRQTLGQGPEFLTYFQNEAQLEKSRLLSDRFSAERPKGSFSTLEIQRTEQGDSAMYLCASSLRPNTEAFFGQGTRLTVV.

This clonotype was found many times. V gene TRBV6-5 combines with J gene TRBJ2-5, with TRBD2 identical over 8 bases. CDR3 length: 15 amino acids. The junction had 9 bases not matched to a gene; V was cut back by 6 bases and J by 3 bases. From germline, CDR1 is MNHEY and CDR2 SVGAGI. CDR3: CASSRGTRGEETQYF. The DNA for the CDR3 is TGTGCCAGCAGCCGGGGGACTAGAGGAGAAGAGACCCAGTACTTC.

The J gene is TRBJ1-5, the V gene TRBV5-1, with D unresolved. V lost 5 bases and J 11 bases, leaving 8 bases between the germline ends. Germline V gives CDR1 SGHRS, CDR2 YFSETQ. CDR3 size: 10 residues. CDR3 amino acids: CASRVTAQHF. The DNA for the CDR3 is TGCGCCAGCAGAGTGACGGCCCAGCATTTT.

The V and J genes are TRBV6-1 and TRBJ1-4; no reliable D call. Trimming left V 6 bases short and J 13 bases short, with 6 bases between. From germline, CDR1 is MNHNS and CDR2 SASEGT. This CDR3 has 9 amino acids. The CDR3 is CASRPGLFF. In DNA, the CDR3 is TGTGCCAGCAGGCCGGGACTGTTTTTT.

The V and J genes are TRBV20-1 and TRBJ2-7; possibly TRBD2 for D (7 bases). Germline V gene data show CDR1 as DFQATT and CDR2 as SNEGSKA (reference sequence). V was shortened by 1 base and J by 4 bases, with 20 bases between the two germline ends. The CDR3 is made up of 16 amino acids. The CDR3: CSARAGSGGLAYEQYF. DNA of the CDR3: TGCAGTGCTAGAGCCGGCTCCGGGGGGCTAGCGTACGAGCAGTACTTC.

This rearrangement joins TRBV10-3 to TRBJ1-2; 8 nucleotides line up with TRBD1. Germline V CDR1 and CDR2: ENHRY, SYGVKD. Trimming cost V 0 bases and J 6 bases; bases outside gene matches: 3. The CDR3 contains 14 residues. CDR3: CAISESRTGNGYTF. CDR3 DNA: TGTGCCATCAGTGAGTCGAGGACAGGGAATGGCTACACCTTC.

The chain recombines TRBV15 with TRBJ2-2; either TRBD1 or TRBD2 may fit D (5 bases each). Germline V gives CDR1 LNHNV, CDR2 YYDKDF (reference sequence). This CDR3 region has 16 residues. V lost 2 bases to trimming and J lost 4 bases, with 14 bases between them. CDR3 residues: CATSRPRVAGTGELFF. In nucleotides, the CDR3 is TGTGCCACCAGCAGACCCAGGGTTGCGGGCACCGGGGAGCTGTTTTTT. Drawing the rest from reference TRBV15 and TRBJ2-2, the complete variable domain is DAMVIQNPRYQVTQFGKPVTLSCSQTLNHNVMYWYQQKSSQAPKLLFHYYDKDFNNEADTPDNFQSRRPNTSFCFLDIRSPGLGDTAMYLCATSRPRVAGTGELFFGEGSRLTVL.

This chain uses TRBV15 with TRBJ2-1; D is possibly TRBD1 (6 bases). The CDR3 has 11 amino acids. Germline V gene lookup returns CDR1 LNHNV and CDR2 YYDKDF (reference sequence). The V and J ends lost 9 bases and 4 bases respectively, with 7 bases between them. CDR3 bases: TGTGCCACAGGACAGTACAATGAGCAGTTCTTC. It translates to CATGQYNEQFF.

This clonotype was detected ten times or more. This sequence joins TRBV7-9 and TRBJ1-3, with D perhaps TRBD1 (5 bases). The CDR3 is 17 amino acids. Trimming took 5 bases from V and 0 from J, leaving 17 bases between them. Germline CDR1 SEHNR, CDR2 FQNEAQ (reference sequence). Here the CDR3 DNA reads TGTGCCAGCAGCCCCCCCCTACGGGGCTACTCTGGAAACACCATATATTTT. This codes for CASSPPLRGYSGNTIYF.

The sample holds many counts of this clonotype. V is TRBV6-5 and J is TRBJ1-2, with 7 nucleotides matching TRBD1. The germline gives CDR1 MNHEY, CDR2 SVGAGI. The ends lost 8 bases at V and 4 bases at J; junction bases unmatched: 7. The CDR3 is 13 residues long. DNA for the CDR3: TGTGCCAGCGCCACTCCAGGGGGCTATGGCTACACCTTC. It yields the protein CASATPGGYGYTF.

The chain uses TRBV10-3 and TRBJ2-7, with TRBD1 matching 9 bases. CDR3 size: 14 residues. Trimming took 2 bases from V and 6 from J; bases not matched to a gene: 5. Germline assignment: CDR1 ENHRY and CDR2 SYGVKD. The CDR3 DNA is TGTGCCATCAGTGAGGTCAGACAGGGGGGCGAGCAGTACTTC. This translates into CAISEVRQGGEQYF.

The genes are TRBV7-9 and TRBJ2-5, with unresolved D. V was clipped by 1 base and J by 1 base, with 7 bases between them. The V gene's germline CDR1 is SEHNR and CDR2 FQNEAQ (reference sequence). The CDR3 extends over 14 amino acids. CDR3 DNA sequence: TGTGCCAGCAGCTTAGAATGGACCCAAGAGACCCAGTACTTC. Translation gives CASSLEWTQETQYF.

This clonotype has at least ten counts. The CDR3 DNA is TGTGCCAGCAGTCGAGAAAATCAGCCCCAGCATTTT. Its translation is CASSRENQPQHF. The chain recombines TRBV27 with TRBJ1-5; no firm D call. Between the trimmed V and J ends, which lost 5 bases and 4 bases, there was a span of 6 bases. The CDR3 spans 12 residues. The V gene's germline CDR1 is MNHEY and CDR2 SMNVEV (reference sequence).

V gene TRBV24-1 combines with J gene TRBJ2-5; 7 bases fit TRBD1. The CDR3 loop spans 15 amino acids. Germline V gene data show CDR1 as KGHDR and CDR2 as SFDVKD. V shed 7 bases and J 5 bases; nucleotides not matched to a gene: 12. The CDR3 coding sequence is TGTGCCACCAGCGTCCTAACAGGGGCAGGGGAGACCCAGTACTTC. Translation: CATSVLTGAGETQYF.

Many counts were recorded for this clonotype. The chain carries TRBV7-9 and TRBJ1-2; TRBD1 agrees at 8 bases. Trimming removed 4 bases from V and 4 bases from J; junction bases left unmatched: 8. The CDR3 sequence is 15 residues long. CDR1 and CDR2 (germline): SEHNR, FQNEAQ (reference sequence). The CDR3 here is CASSSPTGEGYGYTF. The CDR3 DNA is TGTGCCAGCAGCTCCCCGACAGGGGAGGGCTATGGCTACACCTTC.